A selection of T cell receptor beta chains follows, all from one sample in a study of type 1 and type 2 diabetes patients. TCRdb reprocessed the multiplex PCR reads via MiXCR and lists one record per CDR3 protein. The table records 250,000 to 300,000 distinct CDR3 sequences, 40% to 50% of them present only once. Sequenced input: peripheral blood mononuclear cells (PBMCs). The receptors stem from a man younger than 35 with type 2 diabetes. CDR3s include the opening cysteine and the closing phenylalanine or tryptophan. Fields, in order: V gene, clone size, J gene, D gene, CDR3 length, CDR3 DNA, CDR3 protein. The D gene is left open where the match is weak. Only part of the rows carry a size: once, few, many, or a class if the clone is expanded.

TRBV20-1,.,TRBJ2-3,.,16,TGCAGTGTTCGGGCCGGGGGGCGCCAATTCACAGATACGCAGTATTTT,CSVRAGGRQFTDTQYF
TRBV10-1,.,TRBJ1-1,.,14,TGCGCCAGCAGTGAGCCTACAGGGTACCCTGAAGCTTTCTTT,CASSEPTGYPEAFF
TRBV5-1,few,TRBJ2-7,TRBD2,15,TGCGCCAGCAGCTTCCCGACTAGCGGGAGGGACGAGCAGTACTTC,CASSFPTSGRDEQYF
TRBV7-3,.,TRBJ2-1,.,14,TGTGCCAGCAGTCCCAGCTTATCCTACAATGAGCAGTTCTTC,CASSPSLSYNEQFF
TRBV20-1,.,TRBJ2-2,.,14,TGCAGTGCAGTGCTAAAAACGAACACCGGGGAGCTGTTTTTT,CSAVLKTNTGELFF
TRBV11-2,.,TRBJ2-2,TRBD2,14,TGTGCCAGCAGCGGGACTAGTAACACCGGGGAGCTGTTTTTT,CASSGTSNTGELFF
TRBV9,.,TRBJ2-3,.,16,TGTGCCAGCAGCGCGGCAAGAAGTACTAGCACAGATACGCAGTATTTT,CASSAARSTSTDTQYF
TRBV2,.,TRBJ2-2,.,15,TGTGCCAGCAAAACGACACGGGTAGGGTCCGGGGAGCTGTTTTTT,CASKTTRVGSGELFF
TRBV6-5,.,TRBJ1-1,.,12,TGTGCCACCTGGGGTTTGAACACTGAAGCTTTCTTT,CATWGLNTEAFF
TRBV10-3,.,TRBJ1-1,TRBD1,11,TGTGCCGCGCAGGGGGGCACTGAAGCTTTCTTT,CAAQGGTEAFF
TRBV27,.,TRBJ2-7,.,15,TGTGCCAGCAGTTTAGCGGGACTTACATCCTACGAGCAGTACTTC,CASSLAGLTSYEQYF
TRBV19,few,TRBJ2-5,TRBD2,14,TGTGCCAGTAGTGAGCGGGGGGTACAAGAGACCCAGTACTTC,CASSERGVQETQYF
TRBV11-2,.,TRBJ2-1,TRBD2,21,TGTGCCAGCAGCTTAAACGGCCTACGCGTTACTAGCGCGTACTCCTACAATGAGCAGTTCTTC,CASSLNGLRVTSAYSYNEQFF
TRBV10-3,once,TRBJ2-7,TRBD1,14,TGTGCCATCAGGATGACAGGGAGCCCCTACGAGCAGTACTTC,CAIRMTGSPYEQYF
TRBV6-6,.,TRBJ1-2,TRBD1,16,TGTGCCAGCATTACCTCTCCGGCAGGGGGCGTTGGAGGCTACACCTTC,CASITSPAGGVGGYTF
TRBV19,.,TRBJ1-3,.,14,TGTGCCAGTATGGTTTCGGGGGAACGAAACACCATATATTTT,CASMVSGERNTIYF
TRBV19,.,TRBJ2-7,.,14,TGTGCCAGTAGTATTGGTCCTGCCCCCTACGAGCAGTACTTC,CASSIGPAPYEQYF
TRBV12-5,.,TRBJ2-7,.,14,TGTGCTAGTGGTTTGGCCCTCACGGGATACGAGCAGTACTTC,CASGLALTGYEQYF
TRBV7-6,few,TRBJ2-7,TRBD1,17,TGTGCCAGCAGCTTAGTAATAGTTGGGACAGGGCCCTACGAGCAGTACTTC,CASSLVIVGTGPYEQYF
TRBV27,.,TRBJ2-7,TRBD1,14,TGTGCCAGCAGTTTTAGGCTGACAGGGGGCGAGCAGTACTTC,CASSFRLTGGEQYF
TRBV12-3/TRBV12-4,.,TRBJ1-1,.,13,TGTGCCAGCACCCCTCGGGATCTGACTGAAGCTTTCTTT,CASTPRDLTEAFF
TRBV30,.,TRBJ2-7,.,11,TGTGCCTGGAGTGGAAATTACGAGCAGTACTTC,CAWSGNYEQYF
TRBV7-6,.,TRBJ2-7,TRBD1,15,TGTGCCAGCAGCCTCTCGACAGGGGAACCCTACGAGCAGTACTTC,CASSLSTGEPYEQYF
TRBV29-1,.,TRBJ2-7,.,13,TGCAGCGTTGGGGGGGCCGGGTCCTACGAGCAGTACTTC,CSVGGAGSYEQYF
TRBV5-8,.,TRBJ2-3,.,15,TGTGCCAGCAGCTCCAGGCCTGCTAGCACAGATACGCAGTATTTT,CASSSRPASTDTQYF
TRBV7-9,.,TRBJ2-2,TRBD2,18,TGTGCCAGCAGCGTTCGGACTAGCGGGTACCCGAACACCGGGGAGCTGTTTTTT,CASSVRTSGYPNTGELFF
TRBV7-6,.,TRBJ2-7,.,15,TGTGCCAGCAGCTTAGCGCGGGACAGCCCTTACGAGCAGTACTTC,CASSLARDSPYEQYF
TRBV5-1,.,TRBJ1-6,TRBD1,14,TGCGCCAGCAGCTCGGACAGGGGTGGTTCACCCCTCCACTTT,CASSSDRGGSPLHF
TRBV7-8,.,TRBJ1-1,.,16,TGTGCCAGCGCGCCGGGGGGGGGCAAATTGAACACTGAAGCTTTCTTT,CASAPGGGKLNTEAFF